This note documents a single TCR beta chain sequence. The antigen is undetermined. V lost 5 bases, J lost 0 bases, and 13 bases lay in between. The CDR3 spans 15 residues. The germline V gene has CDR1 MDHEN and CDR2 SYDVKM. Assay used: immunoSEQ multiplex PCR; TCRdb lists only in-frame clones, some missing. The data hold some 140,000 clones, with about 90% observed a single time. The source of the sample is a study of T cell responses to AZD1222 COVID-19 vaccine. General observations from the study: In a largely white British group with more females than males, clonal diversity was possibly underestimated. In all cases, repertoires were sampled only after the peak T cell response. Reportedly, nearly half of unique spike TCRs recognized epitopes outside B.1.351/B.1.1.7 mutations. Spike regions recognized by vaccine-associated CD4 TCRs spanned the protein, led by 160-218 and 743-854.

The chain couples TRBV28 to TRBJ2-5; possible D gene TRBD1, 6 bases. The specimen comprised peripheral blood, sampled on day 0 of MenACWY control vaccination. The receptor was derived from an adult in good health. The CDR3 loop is CASSTGTPYQETQYF. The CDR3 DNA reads TGTGCCAGCAGTACCGGGACACCGTACCAAGAGACCCAGTACTTC.